The 9 T cell receptor beta chains given below trace back to one sample, sequenced in a study of control samples from healthy donors and cancer patients. Sequencing was performed with immunoSEQ multiplex PCR; in TCRdb, only in-frame clones are kept and a portion is missing. The sample includes 200,000 or so clones, 90% to 95% of them seen just once. The sequencing sample was made of blood. The receptors shown here come from a man younger than 45 in good health.

The chain couples TRBV6-1 to TRBJ1-2; D might be TRBD1 (6 bases). The CDR3 is 13 residues long. V was clipped by 3 bases and J by 8 bases, with 13 bases between them. Germline CDR1 is MNHNS and CDR2 is SASEGT. CDR3 nucleotides: TGTGCCAGCAGTGAGCGAACAGGGTTAGGCTACACCTTC. Amino acids: CASSERTGLGYTF.

The J gene is TRBJ2-3, the V gene TRBV5-6; D gene uncertain. Germline V gene data show CDR1 as SGHDT and CDR2 as YYEEEE. CDR3 length: 14 residues. V was trimmed by 4 bases and J by 2 bases, leaving 11 bases between them. The CDR3 DNA follows: TGTGCCAGCAGCCGGATAGCCGTCACAGATACGCAGTATTTT. Its protein is CASSRIAVTDTQYF.

This chain connects TRBV24-1 to TRBJ1-1; D unresolved. V lost 9 bases to trimming and J lost 4 bases, with 17 bases between them. This CDR3 region has 14 residues. CDR1 is KGHDR, CDR2 SFDVKD, per germline. CDR3 coding DNA: TGTGCCACCTCAGTGGGTTCGGCGTCCACTGAAGCTTTCTTT. Translation gives CATSVGSASTEAFF.

The CDR3 is CASSQELAGPGELFF. Written as DNA, the CDR3 is TGTGCCAGCAGCCAAGAGCTAGCGGGGCCCGGGGAGCTGTTTTTT. The chain is built from TRBV3-1 (or the pseudogene TRBV3-2) and TRBJ2-2; TRBD2 matches 9 bases. Germline values: CDR1 LGHDT, CDR2 YNNKEL (reference sequence). Trimming took 0 bases from V and 6 from J; bases not matched to a gene: 2. The CDR3 sequence is 15 residues long.

The rearrangement uses TRBV7-9 and TRBJ2-7; TRBD1 matches 7 bases. Germline V gene sequence: CDR1 SEHNR, CDR2 FQNEAQ (reference sequence). The CDR3 loop spans 15 amino acids. The V and J ends lost 5 bases and 1 base, in that order; junction bases with no gene match: 8. DNA for the CDR3: TGTGCCAGCAGCCCTGGGTTGGGACAGTCCTACGAGCAGTACTTC. Protein: CASSPGLGQSYEQYF.

The gene calls are TRBV7-9 and TRBJ1-2; D not resolved. The CDR3 contains 14 residues. Germline loops: CDR1 SEHNR, CDR2 FQNEAQ (reference sequence). Deletions cut 5 bases from V and 0 bases from J, with 10 bases between. The CDR3 region is CASSPAPANYGYTF. DNA for the CDR3: TGTGCCAGCAGCCCCGCCCCAGCTAACTATGGCTACACCTTC.

The CDR3 loop is CASSQERRLMRGDTDTQYF. CDR3 DNA: TGTGCCAGCAGCCAAGAAAGGCGCTTAATGCGGGGGGACACAGATACGCAGTATTTT. The genes are TRBV3-1 (or the pseudogene TRBV3-2) and TRBJ2-3; 8 bases are a match to TRBD2. The CDR3 totals 19 residues. Germline values: CDR1 LGHDT, CDR2 YNNKEL (reference sequence). Trimming at V came to 0 bases and at J to 2 bases, leaving 13 bases not matched to a gene.

The genes are TRBV10-1 and TRBJ1-5; a possible D gene is TRBD1 (5 bases). The length of the CDR3 is 11 residues. The V end lost 6 bases, the J end lost 15 bases, and 15 bases lay between the germline ends. The germline V gene has CDR1 WNHNN and CDR2 SYGVQD (reference sequence). The CDR3 reads CASRAGGRGHF. The CDR3, as DNA: TGCGCCAGCAGAGCGGGGGGGAGAGGGCATTTT.

This chain uses TRBV5-1 with TRBJ2-3; TRBD1 is a possible D gene (6 bases). Germline V lookup: CDR1 SGHRS, CDR2 YFSETQ. Trimming stripped 0 bases from V and 0 bases from J, with 20 bases between. The CDR3 has 19 amino acids. As DNA, the CDR3 is TGCGCCAGCAGCTTGGCCGGCGCAGGGGAGAGGGTTAGCACAGATACGCAGTATTTT. Encoded protein: CASSLAGAGERVSTDTQYF.